This section outlines one TCR beta chain sequence together with its context. This clone has only a few counts. Its antigen target is currently unknown. No base quality information exists; no much larger clone differs at one position. The sample is drawn from a study of cytomegalovirus exposure and HLA in healthy donors (dated 2017 in TCRdb). For the wider study: An earlier analysis of roughly 500 of the donors reported 276 Gb of sequence data and around 110 million unique TCR beta sequences obtained from around 190 million T cells. Rather than drawing on any new phenotypic data, the later analysis identified candidate immune exposures from TCR beta sequences and the way those sequences occurred across donors. A handful of DR-DQ haplotypes were handled as single units for association and clustering because linkage in the cohort was strong. Among roughly 400 genotyped donors of the cohort, an average of about 240,000 unique TCR beta nucleotide sequences were sequenced per donor, roughly 20% of them non-productive. A later analysis re-examined previously published TCR beta repertoires from around 670 donors and added high-resolution HLA genotyping to investigate patterns of TCR occurrence. The study profiled the T cell repertoires of more than 500 subjects by immunosequencing and related them to cytomegalovirus serostatus. The study was designed to test whether signatures of past pathogen exposure could be identified by cataloging public T cell receptors. The genetic ancestry cluster associated with self-reported Caucasian donors included about 81% of the roughly 400 genotyped donors. Approximately 310 gigabases of sequencing data and 75 million to 85 million unique TCR sequences made up an early release that covered approximately 700 HLA-typed donors. Every discovery cohort repertoire had been produced on one sequencing platform. Typing coverage differed by locus: A, B, C, DRB1 and DQB1 were typed in roughly 629-640 donors, DQA1 in 522, DPA1 in roughly 590, and DPB1 in 400 to 490. A later genetic analysis took genome-wide SNP genotypes for about three fifths of the 666 donors and used that subset as a discovery cohort. Class I and class II HLA loci were covered by the typing at four-digit resolution. Donor age, sex, ethnicity and CMV serostatus were compiled together with the repertoire data. To predict cytomegalovirus infection status, the study brought together high-throughput TCR immunosequencing, statistical association of individual TCRs with disease status, and machine learning. In an earlier analysis of about 590 of the donors, high-throughput TCR beta sequencing was used to judge whether each TCR beta V gene segment behaved as functional or pseudogenic. In addition to the first cohort of 500 to 850 subjects, a separate validation cohort of some 120 different subjects was used.

The CDR1 and CDR2 encoded by the germline V gene are SGHAT and FQNNGV. The CDR3 goes from the cysteine to the phenylalanine over 14 residues. The CDR3 DNA has 42 bases and is translated from base 1. The trim is 1 base for V and 7 bases for J, with a gap of 11 bases between the germline ends. Libraries were prepared through the immunoSEQ multiplex PCR assay. For the multiplex PCR, a mixture combining 60 forward primers for TCR Vbeta segments and 13 reverse primers for TCR Jbeta segments was used. The CDR3 region of rearranged TCR beta genes was amplified from genomic DNA by a multiplex PCR assay. On the Illumina HiSeq System, the amplified TCR beta libraries were sequenced as 87-base-pair reads. Per the original workflow: Across the 666 repertoires, a later analysis counted some 81 million unique TCR beta chains, about 10 million of which were shared by at least two donors. Raw reads were error-corrected and collapsed into unique sequences with a nearest-neighbor algorithm that merged closely related sequences to remove PCR and sequencing errors. To assign V, D and J gene segments, CDR3 sequences were aligned to IMGT reference sequences. Each retained sequence needed at least a six-nucleotide match to both a V gene segment and a J gene segment. Rearrangements were classified as productive when the CDR3 lacked stop codons and remained in frame with V and J, and all other rearrangements were classified as non-productive. Following IMGT convention, CDR3 was defined as the stretch from the second conserved V-encoded cysteine to the conserved J-encoded phenylalanine. The earlier analysis of a few hundred of the donors excluded any sequence lacking an unambiguous match to a single V gene segment. In an earlier analysis of several hundred of the donors, V segments were called functional above 56.7% productive rearrangements and were called segregating when the between-donor standard deviation exceeded 5%. A statistical classification framework was built for diagnosing cytomegalovirus status from the catalog of TCR beta chain sequences. In a later analysis, TCR nucleotide sequences were compared against IMGT/GENE-DB human TR gene sequences so that V and J genes could be assigned. A later analysis assigned CDR3 sequences and most-parsimonious VDJ recombination scenarios with the TCRdist pipeline. A later analysis defined each TCR beta chain by its CDR3 amino acid sequence plus V-gene family, and excluded reads lacking a unique V-gene family. To address suspected cross-contamination and a sequencing artifact, a later analysis removed under 600 highly shared, low-generation-probability nucleotide sequences. In a later analysis, a clonal expansion index for each public chain was calculated from normalized within-repertoire ranks of inferred template counts. A later analysis computed generation probabilities with a VDJ recombination model fitted to out-of-frame rearrangements, and checked the results against IGoR. In a later analysis, hypergeometric tests were used to score TCR-TCR, TCR-HLA and TCR-CMV co-occurrence, with a repertoire-size bias correction applied to TCR pairs. In a later analysis, false discovery rates were estimated by permuting HLA or CMV assignments 20 times. In a later analysis, co-occurring TCRs were grouped using DBSCAN, and TCRdist sequence similarity was added for clustering within HLA-allele-positive subsets. Repertoires with fewer than 30,000 or more than 120,000 public chains were left out of co-occurrence clustering, as were five repertoires with anomalous nucleotide sharing. Not all clones reach the TCRdb copy of this immuneACCESS table, which keeps in-frame sequences only. Checked studies attribute under half of the gap to unresolved V genes and leave the rest unexplained. D and trimming come from the DNA, and the V and J calls and clone size come from that table. The sample table contains approximately 77,000 clones; only one count was recorded for roughly 70% of them. 4.9% of the sample goes to the ten largest clones.

The paper's findings and limits, for the study overall: The sequencing pipeline was judged likely to have produced a cluster of highly shared sequence variants as a technical artifact. In both the original and validation cohorts, the classifier was reported to diagnose cytomegalovirus status with high specificity and sensitivity. In a later analysis, several top co-occurrence clusters were reported to appear linked to parvovirus B19, influenza, CMV and Epstein-Barr virus. For the cohort, immune exposure information was limited to CMV serostatus. Sequencing depth was assumed to be roughly uniform across donors in the presence/absence analyses, though that assumption may not hold. In an earlier analysis of approximately 600 of the donors, most TCR beta V segments were observed in productive rearrangements about 87% or about 30% of the time, broadly matching IMGT annotations. Linkage disequilibrium might explain the correlated functional status among segregating V segments, but an unknown experimental factor could not be ruled out. Assigning TCR associations to individual alleles was difficult when HLA alleles, especially DR and DQ, strongly co-occurred. Only TCR beta chains were sequenced in this cohort, and the absence of alpha or paired-chain data limited detectable features. While some public TCRs were present in many individuals, most TCR sequences turned up only very rarely across donors. Specific HLA alleles were associated with 16,951 TCR beta sequences at a false discovery rate of 0.05 in a later analysis. Three of the identified cytomegalovirus-associated TCR beta chains were confirmed in vitro to be specific for cytomegalovirus antigens. Some IMGT-functional V segments, including TRBV6-2 and TRBV6-3, could not be told apart with the 87-base-pair reads, so those segments were excluded. According to a later analysis, most CMV-associated TCR beta chains appeared to be HLA-restricted, and the HLA associations seemed to be driven largely by CMV exposure. In a later analysis, the rate of TCR association differed among HLA loci, with DRB1 alleles having the most associated TCRs and HLA-C alleles having the fewest. According to the authors, the approach could potentially be generalized to other disease states and immunological phenotypes. Because some donors lacked HLA typing at each locus, the association tests relied only on the typed subset. A later analysis found that HLA-associated TCR beta chains were more clonally expanded and had lower generation probabilities than equally common non-associated chains. Compared with the roughly 700-donor mean, donors in an Asian-associated ancestry cluster had fewer N-insertions in productive TCRs, according to a later genetic analysis. Approximately 16 rarely observed V segments, including chromosome 9 orphons, were excluded from the earlier analysis of about 500 of the donors because counts were too low. The study gave a list of under 200 TCR beta chains associated with cytomegalovirus. A later genetic analysis associated a missense DCLRE1C variant with V-gene and J-gene trimming of TCR beta chains, and an independent cohort replicated the association. A further reported finding was that TCR beta sequences accurately predicted the HLA-A and HLA-B alleles for most subjects in the first cohort.

The cohort comprised several hundred healthy bone marrow donors. At the time of sampling, every cohort member was nominally healthy, though immune exposures that went unrecorded were likely present. The donor was CMV seropositive and belonged to the group of about 290 seropositive cohort members. A peripheral blood sample was collected from each donor, and TCR beta sequencing was performed on peripheral blood mononuclear cells. The Qiagen DNeasy Blood Extraction Kit was used to extract genomic DNA from the blood cell samples. Rearrangement joined TRBV11-2 to TRBJ2-1; TRBD2 might be the D gene, on 5 matching bases. This TCR was sampled from a man in his sixties in good health and CMV-seropositive. The material sequenced was PBMCs. The CDR3 protein is CASSLGGLENEQFF. The nucleotides are TGTGCCAGCAGCTTAGGCGGGCTTGAGAATGAGCAGTTCTTC.